This T cell receptor beta chain was recovered during a study of cytomegalovirus exposure and HLA in healthy donors. PCR amplification relied on 60 Vbeta primers (plus 13 Jbeta primers). This table comes from immunoSEQ multiplex PCR, and its TCRdb copy is limited to in-frame clones, with some not included. The sample holds about 180,000 clones, around 82% seen once. The specimen was PBMCs. This TCR came from a woman aged 45-65 years in good health and CMV-seropositive.

This CDR3 reads CASSLGPTGVYEQYF. In nucleotides, the CDR3 is TGTGCCAGCAGCTTAGGGCCTACCGGGGTCTACGAGCAGTACTTC. The chain recombines TRBV7-3 with TRBJ2-7; D is perhaps TRBD2 (5 bases). Trimming took 2 bases from V and 3 from J, leaving 14 bases between them. Germline V gene lookup returns CDR1 SGHTA and CDR2 FQGTGA. CDR3 length: 15 residues. The complete variable domain, with remaining parts taken from reference TRBV7-3 and TRBJ2-7, reads GAGVSQTPSNKVTEKGKYVELRCDPISGHTALYWYRQSLGQGPEFLIYFQGTGAADDSGLPNDRFFAVRPEGSVSTLKIQRTERGDSAVYLCASSLGPTGVYEQYFGPGTRLTVT.